This entry describes one TCR beta chain. Libraries were prepared by immunoSEQ multiplex PCR; TCRdb keeps only in-frame clonotypes and omits some of them. The table lists some 120,000 clones, over 85% of them singletons. The entry originates in a study of T cell responses to AZD1222 COVID-19 vaccine. The V end lost 4 bases, the J end lost 0 bases, and 7 bases lay between the germline ends. CDR1 SNHLY and CDR2 FYNNEI come from the germline V gene. The CDR3 is made up of 14 amino acids. The chain combines TRBV2 with TRBJ1-3; D gene uncertain. This TCR was recovered from an adult in good health. The sequences come from peripheral blood, collected on day 0 of AZD1222 vaccination. CDR3 nucleotides: TGTGCCAGCAGTGTTGAGAGCTCTGGAAACACCATATATTTT. Amino acid sequence: CASSVESSGNTIYF.